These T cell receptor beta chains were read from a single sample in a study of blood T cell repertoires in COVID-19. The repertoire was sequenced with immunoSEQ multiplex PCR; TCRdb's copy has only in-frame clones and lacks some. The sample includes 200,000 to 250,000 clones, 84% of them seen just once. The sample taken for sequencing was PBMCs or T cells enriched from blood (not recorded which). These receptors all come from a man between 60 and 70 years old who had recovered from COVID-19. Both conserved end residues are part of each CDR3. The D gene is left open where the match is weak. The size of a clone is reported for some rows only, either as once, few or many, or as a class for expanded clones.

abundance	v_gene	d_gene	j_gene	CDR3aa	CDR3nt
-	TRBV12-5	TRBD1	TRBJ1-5	CASRTGTGVGNQPQHF	TGTGCTAGCAGAACGGGGACAGGGGTAGGCAATCAGCCCCAGCATTTT
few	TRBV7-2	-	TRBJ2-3	CASSLQGADTQYF	TGTGCCAGCAGCTTACAGGGTGCAGATACGCAGTATTTT
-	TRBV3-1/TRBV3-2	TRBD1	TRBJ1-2	CASSPYPGQGFRGYTF	TGTGCCAGCAGCCCCTACCCGGGACAGGGGTTTCGGGGCTACACCTTC
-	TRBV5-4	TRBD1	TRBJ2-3	CASSAGQGADKDTQYF	TGTGCCAGCAGCGCGGGACAGGGGGCGGACAAAGATACGCAGTATTTT
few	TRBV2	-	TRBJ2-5	CASDGSSAPGETQYF	TGTGCCAGCGATGGATCTAGCGCCCCAGGGGAGACCCAGTACTTC
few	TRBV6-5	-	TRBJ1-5	CASRANSNQPQHF	TGTGCCAGCAGAGCGAATAGCAATCAGCCCCAGCATTTT
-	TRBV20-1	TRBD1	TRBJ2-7	CSAGTGGEQYF	TGCAGTGCTGGGACAGGGGGCGAGCAGTACTTC
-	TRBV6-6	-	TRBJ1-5	CASSYPGVGQPQHF	TGTGCCAGCAGTTACCCCGGGGTAGGGCAGCCCCAGCATTTT
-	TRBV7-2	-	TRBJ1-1	CASSSFGGAEAEAFF	TGTGCCAGCAGCTCATTCGGGGGGGCTGAGGCTGAAGCTTTCTTT
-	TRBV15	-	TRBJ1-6	CATSREGANSPLHF	TGTGCCACCAGCAGAGAGGGGGCCAATTCACCCCTCCACTTT
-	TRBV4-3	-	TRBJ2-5	CASSQDFGGQETQYF	TGCGCCAGCAGCCAAGATTTCGGGGGTCAAGAGACCCAGTACTTC
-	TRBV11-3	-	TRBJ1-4	CASSRQGTNEKLFF	TGTGCCAGCAGCCGGCAGGGCACTAATGAAAAACTGTTTTTT
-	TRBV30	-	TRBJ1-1	CAWSRGGVAEAFF	TGTGCCTGGAGTCGGGGGGGGGTGGCTGAAGCTTTCTTT
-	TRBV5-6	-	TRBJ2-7	CASSLWASYEQYF	TGTGCCAGCAGCTTGTGGGCGTCCTACGAGCAGTACTTC
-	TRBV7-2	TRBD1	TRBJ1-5	CASSHTLGQGGNQPQHF	TGTGCCAGCAGCCACACCTTGGGACAGGGCGGCAATCAGCCCCAGCATTTT
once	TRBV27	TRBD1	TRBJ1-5	CASSPAGYRGYSNQPQHF	TGTGCCAGCAGTCCAGCAGGGTACAGGGGGTATAGCAATCAGCCCCAGCATTTT
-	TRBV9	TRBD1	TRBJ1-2	CASSVGGTVTGYTF	TGTGCCAGCAGCGTAGGCGGGACAGTAACTGGCTACACCTTC
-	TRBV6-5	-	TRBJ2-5	CASSYSQGGQETQYF	TGTGCCAGCAGTTACTCTCAGGGGGGCCAAGAGACCCAGTACTTC
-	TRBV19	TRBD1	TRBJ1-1	CASSIHSGQGATEAFF	TGTGCCAGTAGTATACATTCGGGACAGGGGGCCACTGAAGCTTTCTTT
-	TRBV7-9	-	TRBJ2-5	CASSLGSSEQETQYF	TGTGCCAGCAGCTTAGGGTCTAGCGAACAAGAGACCCAGTACTTC
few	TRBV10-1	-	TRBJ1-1	CASRENQGFEAFF	TGCGCCAGCAGAGAGAACCAGGGTTTTGAAGCTTTCTTT
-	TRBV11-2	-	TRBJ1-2	CASSPGGRGSNGYTF	TGTGCCAGCAGCCCGGGGGGCAGGGGATCGAATGGCTACACCTTC
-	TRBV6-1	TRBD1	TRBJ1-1	CASSERGQRNTEAFF	TGTGCCAGCAGTGAACGGGGACAGAGAAACACTGAAGCTTTCTTT
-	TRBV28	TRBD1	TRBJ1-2	CASDLGTGGYGYTF	TGTGCCAGCGATTTAGGTACAGGGGGTTATGGCTACACCTTC
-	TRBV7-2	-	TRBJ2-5	CASSSAGWETQYF	TGTGCCAGCAGCTCCGCGGGGTGGGAGACCCAGTACTTC
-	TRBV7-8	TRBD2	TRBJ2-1	CASSFGGAGYNEQFF	TGTGCCAGCAGCTTCGGGGGGGCAGGCTACAATGAGCAGTTCTTC
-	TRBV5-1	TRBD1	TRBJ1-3	CASSIDRAGNTIYF	TGCGCCAGCAGCATTGACAGGGCTGGAAACACCATATATTTT
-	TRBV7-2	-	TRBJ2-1	CASSLGLSSYNEQFF	TGTGCCAGCAGCTTAGGGTTGAGCTCCTACAATGAGCAGTTCTTC